The rows below give T cell receptor beta chains drawn from one sample of a study of blood T cells in healthy people across ages. TCRdb redid the calling of the 5' RACE reads with MiXCR, one entry per CDR3 protein. In the table there are roughly 730,000 distinct CDR3 sequences, approximately 60% of which are singletons. The sequencing sample was made of blood. Every receptor here comes from a man aged 40-49 years in good health. The CDR3 runs from the conserved cysteine through the conserved F or W. D genes are given only for firm matches.

TRBJ1-1 | NA | TRBV12-3/TRBV12-4 | TGTGCCAGCAGCCCCCTGACAGGATTTCCTGAAGCTTTCTTT | CASSPLTGFPEAFF
TRBJ2-7 | TRBD2 | TRBV9 | TGTGCCAGCAGCGGGGGAGGGAGCCCAACCTACGAGCAGTACTTC | CASSGGGSPTYEQYF
TRBJ2-6 | NA | TRBV20-1 | TGCAGTGTTAACCCTTCTGGGGCCAACGTCCTGACTTTC | CSVNPSGANVLTF
TRBJ1-6 | NA | TRBV4-2 | TGTGCCAGCAGCCAAGAACCACAGGGCGGCTCCTATAATTCACCCCTCCACTTT | CASSQEPQGGSYNSPLHF
TRBJ1-1 | NA | TRBV3-1 | TGTGACAGCAGCCATCCAGGGGTGTACACTGAAGCTTTCTTT | CDSSHPGVYTEAFF
TRBJ2-2 | TRBD2 | TRBV7-7 | TGTGCCAGCAGCCCTACACTAGCGGGAGTAGGGGAGCTGTTTTTT | CASSPTLAGVGELFF
TRBJ2-1 | NA | TRBV20-1 | TGCAGTGCTAGAGACGTGCCGGGGGGCTTCAATGAGCAGTTCTTC | CSARDVPGGFNEQFF
TRBJ2-5 | NA | TRBV15 | TGTGCCACCAGCAGACTGCCACGAGAGACCCAGTACTTC | CATSRLPRETQYF
TRBJ2-4 | TRBD1 | TRBV7-2 | TGTGCCAGCAGCTCAGGGGGCTTAGCCAAAAACATTCAGTACTTC | CASSSGGLAKNIQYF
TRBJ2-7 | NA | TRBV7-9 | TGTGCCAGCAGCTCCACGGACGGCTACGAGCAGTACTTC | CASSSTDGYEQYF
TRBJ1-6 | TRBD1 | TRBV27 | TGTGCCAGCAGTTCCCGGGACAGCTATAATTCACCCCTCCACTTT | CASSSRDSYNSPLHF